This T cell receptor (beta chain) came from a study of T cell responses to AZD1222 COVID-19 vaccine. As for the study in general: Combined were second doses at about 4 or about 12 weeks.

The protocol was immunoSEQ multiplex PCR, while the TCRdb copy is restricted to in-frame clones and leaves out a portion. Among about 130,000 clones listed, around 89% were seen once. As for this clone: Its antigen remains unknown.

Germline CDR1 is MDHEN and CDR2 is SYDVKM. V dropped 5 bases and J dropped 3 bases, with 14 bases sitting between them. This CDR3 is 14 amino acids long. Study-level results: Two doses of AZD1222 preceded a rise in Spike-specific TCR breadth and depth. The study reported that nearly half of spike-specific TCRs target unmutated variant regions.

The chain carries TRBV28 and TRBJ2-7; TRBD1 is a possible D gene (7 bases). The source was peripheral blood, collected on day 0 of AZD1222 vaccination. The TCR originated in an adult in good health. In DNA, the CDR3 is TGTGCCAGCAGTCAGGGGGGATCGGTCTACGAGCAGTACTTC. Encoded protein: CASSQGGSVYEQYF.